This T cell receptor beta chain was obtained from a study of CD8 T cells in Susac syndrome. The study's findings and limits: An acknowledgment was made by the study that its TCR sequencing and HLA analysis involved relatively few individuals.

Random hexamers were used to reverse transcribe the RNA input (about 0.45 to 1 ug). Amplification of the TCR beta CDR3 was carried out by immunoSEQ multiplex PCR, which spanned a total of 54 Vbeta and 13 Jbeta segments. TCRdb reprocessed the immunoSEQ multiplex PCR reads with MiXCR, giving one entry per CDR3 protein. The sample has fewer than 200,000 distinct CDR3 sequences; about 94% are singletons. Trimming cost V 3 bases and J 8 bases, with 16 bases left between them. The CDR3 spans 15 residues. In regard to this clonotype: Its specificity is unknown.

The genes are TRBV12-3 or TRBV12-4 and TRBJ1-4; D unresolved. The sequenced material came from CD4+ T cells from PBMCs. This TCR was sampled from a human donor in good health. CDR3 DNA sequence: TGTGCCAGCAGTTTCGAGTCGGGGATCTACGAAAAACTGTTTTTT. It codes for CASSFESGIYEKLFF.